This entry concerns a single T cell receptor (beta chain). Its specificity is unknown. These data are taken from a study of cytomegalovirus exposure and HLA in healthy donors. Study-wide points: Earlier analysis found most TCR beta V segments productive about 87% or about 30% of the time.

V was clipped by 5 bases and J by 0 bases, with 11 bases between them. Germline V lookup: CDR1 KGHSH, CDR2 LQKENI. The CDR3 has 15 amino acids. The PCR made use of 60 Vbeta and 13 Jbeta primers. Here immunoSEQ multiplex PCR was the method, and the copy in TCRdb shows in-frame clones only, minus some. The sample gives some 160,000 clones, 70% to 90% of which show up once; roughly 2.5% is in the top ten. Sequences were obtained from PBMCs. This TCR came from a man aged 30-40 years in good health and CMV-seropositive. The genes are TRBV18 and TRBJ1-3; TRBD1 might be the D (5 bases). This CDR3 reads CASSGGLFSGNTIYF. DNA for the CDR3: TGTGCCAGCTCAGGGGGACTTTTCTCTGGAAACACCATATATTTT.